The clone carrying this TCR beta chain was seen once. Its specificity is not known. PCR primers comprised 60 Vbeta and 13 Jbeta primers. Repertoires were generated with immunoSEQ multiplex PCR, while TCRdb's copy carries only in-frame clones and drops some. The table lists about 140,000 clones, more than 60% of them singletons. This record comes from a study of cytomegalovirus exposure and HLA in healthy donors. Findings of the study overall: DRB1 showed the most TCR associations and HLA-C the fewest in a later analysis, as rates varied by HLA locus.

The CDR3 length is 14 residues. V was clipped by 3 bases and J by 5 bases, with 15 bases between them. The germline gives CDR1 SGHRS, CDR2 YFSETQ. Each donor's status was that of a healthy bone marrow donor. This rearrangement joins TRBV5-1 to TRBJ2-7; D not certain. Source material: PBMCs. This receptor was obtained from a man aged 35-49 years in good health and CMV-seronegative. The CDR3 bases are TGCGCCAGCAGCTCCACACATCTGAAGAACGAGCAGTACTTC. Encoded protein: CASSSTHLKNEQYF.